This T cell receptor (beta chain) was identified during a study of blood T cell repertoires in COVID-19. This clone appeared once. Clones were sequenced by immunoSEQ multiplex PCR, and TCRdb holds only the in-frame ones, with some missing. Among 140,000 to 150,000 clones listed, around 89% were seen once. V dropped 0 bases and J dropped 0 bases, with 18 bases sitting between them. The CDR3 totals 18 residues. Germline lookup yields CDR1 MNHEY and CDR2 SVGEGT. The TCR sequence derives from a young man with COVID-19, enrolled during active disease. The gene calls are TRBV6-2 or TRBV6-3 and TRBJ2-7, with D hard to call. Sequenced: peripheral blood. CDR3 in amino acids: CASSYSNPRIDGSYEQYF. CDR3 in DNA: TGTGCCAGCAGTTACTCGAATCCACGCATAGATGGCTCCTACGAGCAGTACTTC.